This TCR beta chain was found in a study of cytomegalovirus exposure and HLA in healthy donors. Germline V gene sequence: CDR1 SGHKS, CDR2 YYEKEE (reference sequence). The CDR3 sequence is 12 residues long. Deletions cut 0 bases from V and 13 bases from J, with 11 bases between. The PCR used 60 Vbeta and 13 Jbeta primers. Profiled with immunoSEQ multiplex PCR; TCRdb holds only in-frame clones, not every one. The sample table sets out around 76,000 clones. Material: PBMCs. The clonotype comes from a man aged 35-49 years in good health and CMV-seronegative. This chain joins TRBV5-5 and TRBJ1-5; D is unclear. The CDR3 bases are TGTGCCAGCAGCTTGGATGTTTGGCCACAGCATTTT. This sequence encodes CASSLDVWPQHF.